This is a list of T cell receptor beta chains from one sample in a study of blood T cell repertoires in COVID-19. The repertoire was sequenced with immunoSEQ multiplex PCR; TCRdb's copy has only in-frame clones and lacks some. In the table there are about 280,000 clones, 88% of which are singletons. The sequencing sample was made of peripheral blood. These receptors all come from a man younger than 35 with active or convalescent COVID-19. The CDR3 runs from the conserved cysteine through the conserved F or W. Each record gives: clone size, V gene, D gene, J gene, CDR3 length, CDR3 DNA, CDR3 protein. A D gene is named only where the DNA matches it firmly. Some rows mark clone size as missing; the rest say once, few, many or name a class of expanded clone.

size: .
V: TRBV27
D: .
J: TRBJ1-3
length: 13
DNA: TGTGCCAGCAGTCACCGGTGGGGAAACACCATATATTTT
CDR3: CASSHRWGNTIYF

size: .
V: TRBV2
D: TRBD1
J: TRBJ1-3
length: 15
DNA: TGTGCCAGCAGGTACGCCGGGACAGGGATAAACACCATATATTTT
CDR3: CASRYAGTGINTIYF

size: .
V: TRBV6-5
D: .
J: TRBJ2-1
length: 15
DNA: TGTGCCAGCAGGTACACTAGGCCGGGTGGATATGAGCAGTTCTTC
CDR3: CASRYTRPGGYEQFF

size: .
V: TRBV9
D: .
J: TRBJ2-3
length: 13
DNA: TGTGCCAGCAGCTCCGGGGGCACAGATACGCAGTATTTT
CDR3: CASSSGGTDTQYF

size: .
V: TRBV5-1
D: TRBD1
J: TRBJ2-7
length: 14
DNA: TGCGCCAGCAGCGAGGACAGGGCCTCGGACGAGCAGTACTTC
CDR3: CASSEDRASDEQYF

size: once
V: TRBV14
D: .
J: TRBJ2-7
length: 11
DNA: TGTGCCAGCAGCCAAGCTTACGAGCAGTACTTC
CDR3: CASSQAYEQYF

size: .
V: TRBV6-5
D: .
J: TRBJ1-6
length: 13
DNA: TGTGCCAGCAGTGACTCACAGCGGAGTGCCCTCCACTTT
CDR3: CASSDSQRSALHF

size: once
V: TRBV12-3/TRBV12-4
D: .
J: TRBJ1-1
length: 13
DNA: TGTGCCAGCAGTTTAGGAGGGTTTGGGGATGCTTTCTTT
CDR3: CASSLGGFGDAFF

size: .
V: TRBV27
D: TRBD1
J: TRBJ1-6
length: 14
DNA: TGTGCCAGCAGTCCCCCGACAGGGACTTCACCCCTCCACTTT
CDR3: CASSPPTGTSPLHF

size: .
V: TRBV21-1
D: .
J: TRBJ1-6
length: 18
DNA: TGTGCCAGCAGCAAAGAGCGGGGGACAGGGATCTATAATTCACCCCTCCACTTT
CDR3: CASSKERGTGIYNSPLHF

size: .
V: TRBV4-1
D: TRBD1
J: TRBJ1-5
length: 15
DNA: TGCGCCAGCAGCCAAGTCGGGGACAGGCTCCAGCCCCAGCATTTT
CDR3: CASSQVGDRLQPQHF

size: .
V: TRBV27
D: .
J: TRBJ2-1
length: 14
DNA: TGTGCCAGCAGTTGGACATTCCCTTACAATGAGCAGTTCTTC
CDR3: CASSWTFPYNEQFF

size: .
V: TRBV5-1
D: .
J: TRBJ1-2
length: 17
DNA: TGCGCCAGCAGCTTGAGCGCACAGGAACCACCCTACTATGGCTACACCTTC
CDR3: CASSLSAQEPPYYGYTF

size: .
V: TRBV5-1
D: .
J: TRBJ1-1
length: 13
DNA: TGCGCCAGCAGCTTGACAGGTAACACTGAAGCTTTCTTT
CDR3: CASSLTGNTEAFF

size: .
V: TRBV2
D: .
J: TRBJ1-4
length: 14
DNA: TGTGCCAGCAGTGAATGGGCAGGGAAGGGAAAACTGTTTTTT
CDR3: CASSEWAGKGKLFF

size: .
V: TRBV5-1
D: TRBD2
J: TRBJ2-5
length: 13
DNA: TGCGCCAGCAGGGTGGCGGGGGAAGAGACCCAGTACTTC
CDR3: CASRVAGEETQYF

size: .
V: TRBV3-1/TRBV3-2
D: .
J: TRBJ1-1
length: 15
DNA: TGTGCCAGCAGTGCTCGTGGACAGTCGGTTGGTGAAGCTTTCTTT
CDR3: CASSARGQSVGEAFF

size: .
V: TRBV12-5
D: TRBD2
J: TRBJ2-2
length: 16
DNA: TGTGCTAGTGGTCAAAGGACTAGCGGAAACACCGGGGAGCTGTTTTTT
CDR3: CASGQRTSGNTGELFF

size: .
V: TRBV6-5
D: .
J: TRBJ1-1
length: 15
DNA: TGTGCCAGCAGTTACCGTGCGTCCCGAAACACTGAAGCTTTCTTT
CDR3: CASSYRASRNTEAFF

size: .
V: TRBV7-9
D: TRBD2
J: TRBJ2-3
length: 15
DNA: TGTGCCAGCAGCACTAGCGGGGGGGCCCCAGATACGCAGTATTTT
CDR3: CASSTSGGAPDTQYF

size: .
V: TRBV6-2/TRBV6-3
D: .
J: TRBJ2-7
length: 13
DNA: TGTGCCAGCAGTTACGACAGGACCTACGAGCAGTACTTC
CDR3: CASSYDRTYEQYF

size: .
V: TRBV4-3
D: TRBD1
J: TRBJ1-2
length: 15
DNA: TGCGCCAGCAGCCTAGCCGGGACAGGAGTCTATGGCTACACCTTC
CDR3: CASSLAGTGVYGYTF

size: .
V: TRBV15
D: .
J: TRBJ1-6
length: 16
DNA: TGTGCCACCAGCAGATCACGGACAGCCCATAATTCACCCCTCCACTTT
CDR3: CATSRSRTAHNSPLHF

size: .
V: TRBV6-2/TRBV6-3
D: TRBD2
J: TRBJ2-5
length: 15
DNA: TGTGCCAGCAGTTATAGCGGGGGCAACCAAGAGACCCAGTACTTC
CDR3: CASSYSGGNQETQYF

size: once
V: TRBV6-6
D: TRBD2
J: TRBJ2-5
length: 17
DNA: TGTGCCAGCAGTCCGGGGACGTGGCTAGCGGGGGCGGAGACCCAGTACTTC
CDR3: CASSPGTWLAGAETQYF

size: .
V: TRBV7-6
D: TRBD1
J: TRBJ1-6
length: 15
DNA: TGTGCCAGCAGCTTAGGGGGACAGGGGACTTCACCCCTCCACTTT
CDR3: CASSLGGQGTSPLHF

size: .
V: TRBV11-3
D: .
J: TRBJ2-1
length: 12
DNA: TGTGCCAGCAGCTTAGGGGCAAGTGAGCAGTTCTTC
CDR3: CASSLGASEQFF

size: .
V: TRBV5-1
D: TRBD1
J: TRBJ2-2
length: 15
DNA: TGCGCCAGCAGTTTAGGGACAGCCTCACCGGGGGAGCTGTTTTTT
CDR3: CASSLGTASPGELFF

size: .
V: TRBV5-4
D: .
J: TRBJ2-3
length: 14
DNA: TGTGCCAGCAGCTCCTCCGCCAGTACAGATACGCAGTATTTT
CDR3: CASSSSASTDTQYF

size: .
V: TRBV5-1
D: TRBD1
J: TRBJ1-5
length: 15
DNA: TGCGCCAGCAGCTTGGGACAGGGGTCAGGGCAGCCCCAGCATTTT
CDR3: CASSLGQGSGQPQHF

size: .
V: TRBV12-5
D: TRBD1
J: TRBJ2-5
length: 17
DNA: TGTGCTAGTGGCCCCGGACAGGGGATCCGGTACCAAGAGACCCAGTACTTC
CDR3: CASGPGQGIRYQETQYF

size: .
V: TRBV9
D: TRBD1
J: TRBJ2-3
length: 16
DNA: TGTGCCAGCAGCGCCGGGACAGGCGTGTCGGCAGATACGCAGTATTTT
CDR3: CASSAGTGVSADTQYF

size: few
V: TRBV5-4
D: .
J: TRBJ1-5
length: 14
DNA: TGTGCCAGCAGCTTGCAGGGGAGCAATCAGCCCCAGCATTTT
CDR3: CASSLQGSNQPQHF

size: .
V: TRBV29-1
D: TRBD1
J: TRBJ1-2
length: 13
DNA: TGCAGCGTTCCTCAGACAGGGGACTATGGCTACACCTTC
CDR3: CSVPQTGDYGYTF

size: .
V: TRBV19
D: .
J: TRBJ1-1
length: 14
DNA: TGTGCCAGTAGGGTAACAGAGGGTGACACTGAAGCTTTCTTT
CDR3: CASRVTEGDTEAFF

size: .
V: TRBV7-6
D: .
J: TRBJ2-1
length: 14
DNA: TGTGCCAGCAGCGAGGCTGTCAGCGACAATGAGCAGTTCTTC
CDR3: CASSEAVSDNEQFF

size: once
V: TRBV5-4
D: .
J: TRBJ2-7
length: 14
DNA: TGTGCCAGCAGCTTGGCGGGGAACTCCTACGAGCAGTACTTC
CDR3: CASSLAGNSYEQYF

size: .
V: TRBV11-2
D: .
J: TRBJ2-7
length: 15
DNA: TGTGCCAGCAGCAAGACTCCGGAACAGGGCTACGAGCAGTACTTC
CDR3: CASSKTPEQGYEQYF

size: .
V: TRBV29-1
D: .
J: TRBJ1-1
length: 12
DNA: TGCAGCGGGGGAGCATTTAACACTGAAGCTTTCTTT
CDR3: CSGGAFNTEAFF

size: .
V: TRBV11-2
D: .
J: TRBJ1-1
length: 15
DNA: TGTGCCAGCAGCTTAGATAGGGGTCTGAACACTGAAGCTTTCTTT
CDR3: CASSLDRGLNTEAFF

size: once
V: TRBV14
D: .
J: TRBJ1-4
length: 13
DNA: TGTGCCAGCAGCCCCCCTCTGAGCGAAAAACTGTTTTTT
CDR3: CASSPPLSEKLFF

size: .
V: TRBV7-2
D: .
J: TRBJ2-5
length: 14
DNA: TGTGCCAGCAGCCCACCTAGTTCTCGAGAGACCCAGTACTTC
CDR3: CASSPPSSRETQYF

size: .
V: TRBV6-2/TRBV6-3
D: .
J: TRBJ1-1
length: 12
DNA: TGTGCCAGCAGTTACCGTAACACTGAAGCTTTCTTT
CDR3: CASSYRNTEAFF

size: .
V: TRBV15
D: TRBD1
J: TRBJ2-3
length: 16
DNA: TGTGCCACCAGCGGAAGTAGACAGGGGGTACTTGGTACGCAGTATTTT
CDR3: CATSGSRQGVLGTQYF

size: .
V: TRBV18
D: TRBD1
J: TRBJ1-6
length: 15
DNA: TGTGCCAGCTCACTGGGGAGACAGGGGGAGTCACCCCTCCACTTT
CDR3: CASSLGRQGESPLHF

size: .
V: TRBV7-3
D: TRBD2
J: TRBJ2-5
length: 15
DNA: TGTGCCAGCAGCTTCAGCGGGGGGGGCGGAGAGACCCAGTACTTC
CDR3: CASSFSGGGGETQYF

size: .
V: TRBV4-1
D: TRBD1
J: TRBJ1-1
length: 16
DNA: TGCGCCAGCAGCCAAGTATCCTCCAGGGGGACCACTGAAGCTTTCTTT
CDR3: CASSQVSSRGTTEAFF